Listed here is a single TCR beta chain. As yet, its antigen is unknown. V lost 3 bases and J lost 10, with 16 bases in between. CDR1 is KGHSH and CDR2 is LQKENI in the germline V gene. CDR3 length: 15 residues. Profiling relied on immunoSEQ multiplex PCR, and the TCRdb table lists in-frame clones only, not all of them. The sample holds about 99,000 clones, more than 75% seen once. The sample is drawn from a study of graft-versus-host responses after intestinal transplantation. Study information: All recipients were given anti-thymocyte globulin induction, and tacrolimus and steroids were then administered for around three years.

Study-level results: GvH clones surfaced in recipient marrow, some emerging earlier in ileum or blood.

The receptor was isolated from a human donor who received an intestinal transplant. Sample: unstimulated CD4+ T cells sorted from spleen or lymph node cells, taken before intestinal transplant. The rearrangement joins TRBV18 to TRBJ1-6; D is unclear. CDR3 bases: TGTGCCAGCTCACCTTCGCAGCAGCATGGCTCACCCCTCCACTTT. Its translation: CASSPSQQHGSPLHF.